The T cell receptor beta chain described here comes from a study of neurological immune-mediated disorders. As to this clonotype: This could be a read error, since a much larger clone is one nucleotide away.

Each CDR3 protein gets one entry after TCRdb re-called the 5' RACE reads with MiXCR. The data show roughly 50,000 distinct CDR3 sequences, approximately 12% seen once. The V and J ends lost 10 bases and 8 bases respectively, with 23 bases between them. The CDR3 contains 15 residues. CDR1 and CDR2 (germline): SGHTA, FQGNSA. The TCR originated in a woman aged 55-70 years with HTLV-1-associated myelopathy (HAM/TSP). This chain connects TRBV7-2 to TRBJ2-2, with D possibly matching TRBD2 (5 bases). Source material: PBMCs. CDR3 nucleotides: TGTGCCATCGGATCCCTTGGAGGTGGCCGTGGGGAGCTGTTTTTT. It specifies CAIGSLGGGRGELFF.